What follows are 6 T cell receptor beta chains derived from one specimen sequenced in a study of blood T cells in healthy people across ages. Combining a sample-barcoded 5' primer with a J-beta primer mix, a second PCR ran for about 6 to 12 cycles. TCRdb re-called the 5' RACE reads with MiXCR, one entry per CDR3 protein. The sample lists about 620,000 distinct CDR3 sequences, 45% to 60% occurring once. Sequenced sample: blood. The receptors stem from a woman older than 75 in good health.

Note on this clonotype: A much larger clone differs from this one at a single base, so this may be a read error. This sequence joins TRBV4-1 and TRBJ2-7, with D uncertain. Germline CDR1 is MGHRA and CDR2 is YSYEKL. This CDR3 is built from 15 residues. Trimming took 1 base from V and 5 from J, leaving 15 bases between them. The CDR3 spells CASSQVGAPRDEQYF. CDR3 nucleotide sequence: TGCGCCAGCAGCCAAGTTGGAGCGCCTCGAGACGAGCAGTACTTC.

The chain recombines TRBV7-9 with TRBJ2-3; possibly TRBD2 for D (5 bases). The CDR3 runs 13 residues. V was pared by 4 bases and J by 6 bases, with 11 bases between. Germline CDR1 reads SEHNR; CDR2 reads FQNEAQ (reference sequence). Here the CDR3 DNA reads TGTGCCAGCAGCTCCGGACTTTCGGATACGCAGTATTTT. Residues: CASSSGLSDTQYF.

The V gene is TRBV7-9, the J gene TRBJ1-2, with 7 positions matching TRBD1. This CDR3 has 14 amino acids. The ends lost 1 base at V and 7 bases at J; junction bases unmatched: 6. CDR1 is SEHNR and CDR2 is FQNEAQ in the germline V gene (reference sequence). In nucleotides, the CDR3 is TGTGCCAGCAGCTTAGAGCTAGGGGGCAGTGGCTACACCTTC. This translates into CASSLELGGSGYTF.

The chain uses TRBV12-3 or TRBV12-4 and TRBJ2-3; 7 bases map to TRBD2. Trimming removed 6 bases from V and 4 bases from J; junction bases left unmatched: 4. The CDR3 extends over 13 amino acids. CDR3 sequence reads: CASSRTSADTQYF. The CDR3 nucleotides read TGTGCCAGCAGCCGGACTAGTGCAGATACGCAGTATTTT.

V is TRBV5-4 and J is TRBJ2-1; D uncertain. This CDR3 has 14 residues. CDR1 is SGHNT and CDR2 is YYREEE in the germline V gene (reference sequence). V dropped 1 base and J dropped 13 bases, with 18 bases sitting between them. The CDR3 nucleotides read TGTGCCAGCAGCTTGATAGGAGTGCAAGAGACCCAGTTCTTC. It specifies CASSLIGVQETQFF.

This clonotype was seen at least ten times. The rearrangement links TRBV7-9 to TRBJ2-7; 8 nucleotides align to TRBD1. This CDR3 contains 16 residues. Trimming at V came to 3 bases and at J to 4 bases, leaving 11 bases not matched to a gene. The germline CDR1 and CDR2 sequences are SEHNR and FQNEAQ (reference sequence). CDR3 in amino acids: CASSLVLDRESYEQYF. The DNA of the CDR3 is TGTGCCAGCAGCTTGGTTCTGGACAGGGAGTCATACGAGCAGTACTTC.